The source of this T cell receptor (beta chain) is a study of breast tumors, draining lymph nodes, adjacent tissues. Breast cancer patients provided tissue from their axillary draining lymph nodes. The CDR3 is 15 residues long. Trimming took off 5 bases at V and 10 bases at J, with 18 bases between the two ends. The germline V gene encodes CDR1 SEHNR and CDR2 FQNEAQ (reference sequence). TCRdb itself ran the multiplex PCR reads through MiXCR, one entry per CDR3 protein. This table holds around 250,000 distinct CDR3 sequences, around 35% found once. This sequence was found in a female donor with breast cancer. Some clones in this sample may be carry-over from other donors' samples. The chain links TRBV7-9 to TRBJ1-6, with D unresolved. Source material: axillary lymph node tissue. As DNA, the CDR3 is TGTGCCAGCAGCCCCGGGTGGGTGAAGGAATCACCCCTCCACTTT. It specifies CASSPGWVKESPLHF.